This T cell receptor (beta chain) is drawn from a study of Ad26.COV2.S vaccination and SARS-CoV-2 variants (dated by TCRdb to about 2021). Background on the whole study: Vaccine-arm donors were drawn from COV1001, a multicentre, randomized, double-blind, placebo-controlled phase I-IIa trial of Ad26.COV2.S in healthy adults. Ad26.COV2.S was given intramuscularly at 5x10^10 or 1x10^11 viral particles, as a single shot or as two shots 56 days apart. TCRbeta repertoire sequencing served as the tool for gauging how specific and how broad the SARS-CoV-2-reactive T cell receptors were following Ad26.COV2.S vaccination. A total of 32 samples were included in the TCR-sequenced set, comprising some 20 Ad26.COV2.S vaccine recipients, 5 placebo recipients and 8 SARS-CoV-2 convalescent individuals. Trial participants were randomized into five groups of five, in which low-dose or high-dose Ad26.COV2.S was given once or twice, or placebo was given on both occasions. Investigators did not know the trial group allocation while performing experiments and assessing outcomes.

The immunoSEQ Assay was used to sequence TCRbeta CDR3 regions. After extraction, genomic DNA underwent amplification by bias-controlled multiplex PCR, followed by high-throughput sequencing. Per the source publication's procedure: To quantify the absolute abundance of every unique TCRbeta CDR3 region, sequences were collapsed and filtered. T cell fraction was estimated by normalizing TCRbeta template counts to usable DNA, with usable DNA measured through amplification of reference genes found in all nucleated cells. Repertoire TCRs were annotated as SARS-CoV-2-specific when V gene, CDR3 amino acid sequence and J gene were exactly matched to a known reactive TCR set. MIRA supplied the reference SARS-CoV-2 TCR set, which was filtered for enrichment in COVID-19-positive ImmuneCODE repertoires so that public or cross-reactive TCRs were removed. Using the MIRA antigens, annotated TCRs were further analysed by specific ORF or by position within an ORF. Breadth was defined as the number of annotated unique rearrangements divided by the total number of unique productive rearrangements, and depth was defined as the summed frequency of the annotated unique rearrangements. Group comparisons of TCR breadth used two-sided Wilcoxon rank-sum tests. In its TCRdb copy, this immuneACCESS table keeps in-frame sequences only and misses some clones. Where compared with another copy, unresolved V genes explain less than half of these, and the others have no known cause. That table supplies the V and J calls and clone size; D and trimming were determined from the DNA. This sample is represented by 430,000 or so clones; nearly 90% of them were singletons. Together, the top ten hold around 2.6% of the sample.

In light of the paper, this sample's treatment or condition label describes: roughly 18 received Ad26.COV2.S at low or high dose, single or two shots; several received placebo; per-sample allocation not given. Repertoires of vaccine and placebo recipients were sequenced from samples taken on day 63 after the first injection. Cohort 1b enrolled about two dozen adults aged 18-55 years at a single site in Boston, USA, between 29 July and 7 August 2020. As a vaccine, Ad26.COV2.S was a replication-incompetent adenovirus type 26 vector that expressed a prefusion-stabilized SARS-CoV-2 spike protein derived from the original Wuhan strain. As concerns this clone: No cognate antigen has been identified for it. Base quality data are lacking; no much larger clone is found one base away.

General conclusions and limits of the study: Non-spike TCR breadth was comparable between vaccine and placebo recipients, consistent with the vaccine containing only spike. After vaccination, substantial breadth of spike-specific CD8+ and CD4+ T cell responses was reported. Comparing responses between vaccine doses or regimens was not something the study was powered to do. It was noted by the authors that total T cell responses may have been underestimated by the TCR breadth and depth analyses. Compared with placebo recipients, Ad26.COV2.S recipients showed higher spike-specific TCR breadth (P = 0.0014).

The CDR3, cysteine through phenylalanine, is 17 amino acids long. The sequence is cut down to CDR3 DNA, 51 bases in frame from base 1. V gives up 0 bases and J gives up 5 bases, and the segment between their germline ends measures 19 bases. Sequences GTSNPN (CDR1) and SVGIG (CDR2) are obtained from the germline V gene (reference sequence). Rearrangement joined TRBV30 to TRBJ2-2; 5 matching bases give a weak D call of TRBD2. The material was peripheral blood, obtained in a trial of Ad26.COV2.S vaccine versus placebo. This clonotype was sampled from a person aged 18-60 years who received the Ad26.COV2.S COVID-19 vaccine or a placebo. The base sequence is TGTGCCTGGAGTGTACTACGACGCACCCGAGGGACCGGGGAGCTGTTTTTT. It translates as CAWSVLRRTRGTGELFF.